This T cell receptor (beta chain) was sequenced for a study of control samples from healthy donors and cancer patients. This clone was seen once. CDR1 and CDR2 (germline): MNHEY, SVGAGI. Trimming pared 6 bases from V and 5 bases from J, leaving 14 bases between. CDR3 length: 14 amino acids. TCRdb's table, derived via immunoSEQ multiplex PCR, lists solely in-frame clones and lacks some. The profile shows roughly 64,000 clones, 75% to 95% of them singletons. This TCR came from a woman aged 45-60 years with colorectal cancer. The source material was PBMCs. This chain links TRBV6-5 with TRBJ1-5; D might be TRBD1 (6 bases). The CDR3 reads CASSPDRYYQPQHF. The CDR3, as DNA: TGTGCCAGCAGCCCCGACAGGTACTATCAGCCCCAGCATTTT.